The clone carrying this T cell receptor (beta chain) was counted between two and nine times. Antigen unknown. Sequencing targeted expressed TCRB transcripts, as all isolated RNA had been reverse transcribed. Measured with immunoSEQ multiplex PCR; TCRdb has only the in-frame clones, and not every one. The data contain hundreds of thousands of clones, around 9.9% of them singletons. The V and J ends lost 5 bases and 4 bases, in that order; junction bases with no gene match: 7. The CDR3 contains 15 residues. Germline assignment: CDR1 SEHNR and CDR2 FQNEAQ (reference sequence). This sample is drawn from a study of beta chain features in type 1 diabetes. Study-level findings and limits: Type 1 diabetes patients had TCRB CDR3s that were shorter (moderately but significantly so) in all four CD4+ subsets.

The chain recombines TRBV7-9 with TRBJ2-3; 9 bases agree with TRBD1. Sequenced sample: naive CD4+ T cells from blood. The receptor's source is a young man with type 1 diabetes. Here the CDR3 reads CASSTTGGFADTQYF. The CDR3, as DNA: TGTGCCAGCAGCACCACAGGGGGCTTCGCAGATACGCAGTATTTT.